These T cell receptor beta chains were read from a single sample in a study of response to subunit inactivated influenza vaccine. TCRdb analysed the RT-PCR reads with MiXCR anew, one entry per CDR3 protein. The sample yields 650,000 to 800,000 distinct CDR3 sequences, 18% seen once. The input for sequencing was PBMCs from blood, taken about 5 days after vaccination. The receptors shown here come from a man aged 50 or older who received an inactivated influenza vaccine. Both conserved end residues are part of each CDR3. D genes are given only for firm matches. Only some rows state a clone size, as once, few, many or a class for expanded clones.

clone size: .
D gene: TRBD2
J gene: TRBJ2-3
V gene: TRBV5-5
CDR3 protein: CASSPGLAGGIADTQYF
CDR3 DNA: TGTGCCAGCAGCCCGGGACTAGCGGGGGGGATAGCAGATACGCAGTATTTT

clone size: few
D gene: .
J gene: TRBJ2-7
V gene: TRBV6-2/TRBV6-3
CDR3 protein: CASSYSPGSFYEQYF
CDR3 DNA: TGTGCCAGCAGTTACTCGCCAGGTTCGTTCTACGAGCAGTACTTC

clone size: .
D gene: TRBD1
J gene: TRBJ2-7
V gene: TRBV20-1
CDR3 protein: CSAVRDRAIVRLYEQYF
CDR3 DNA: TGCAGTGCCGTCCGGGACAGGGCAATCGTTCGATTATACGAGCAGTACTTC

clone size: .
D gene: TRBD2
J gene: TRBJ2-5
V gene: TRBV7-9
CDR3 protein: CASSPRLAGAKKETQYF
CDR3 DNA: TGTGCCAGCAGCCCCCGACTAGCGGGGGCGAAAAAAGAGACCCAGTACTTC

clone size: .
D gene: .
J gene: TRBJ2-7
V gene: TRBV28
CDR3 protein: CASSLQTLYEQYF
CDR3 DNA: TGTGCCAGCAGTTTACAAACCCTCTACGAGCAGTACTTC

clone size: few
D gene: TRBD2
J gene: TRBJ2-1
V gene: TRBV3-1
CDR3 protein: CASSQGLGSGEQFF
CDR3 DNA: TGTGCCAGCAGCCAGGGACTAGGGTCAGGTGAGCAGTTCTTC

clone size: .
D gene: .
J gene: TRBJ2-2
V gene: TRBV29-1
CDR3 protein: CSVDLDSNTGELFF
CDR3 DNA: TGCAGCGTTGATCTGGACAGTAACACCGGGGAGCTGTTTTTT

clone size: .
D gene: .
J gene: TRBJ2-3
V gene: TRBV29-1
CDR3 protein: CSVAYTDTQYF
CDR3 DNA: TGCAGCGTAGCATACACAGATACGCAGTATTTT

clone size: few
D gene: .
J gene: TRBJ1-1
V gene: TRBV7-2
CDR3 protein: CASSLDTYWVTEAFF
CDR3 DNA: TGTGCCAGCAGCTTAGACACGTATTGGGTCACTGAAGCTTTCTTT

clone size: .
D gene: TRBD1
J gene: TRBJ2-3
V gene: TRBV12-3/TRBV12-4
CDR3 protein: CASSPRTGDTDTQYF
CDR3 DNA: TGTGCCAGCAGTCCGCGGACAGGCGACACAGATACGCAGTATTTT

clone size: .
D gene: .
J gene: TRBJ2-7
V gene: TRBV7-2
CDR3 protein: CASSLVEGREQYF
CDR3 DNA: TGTGCCAGCAGCTTAGTTGAGGGCCGCGAGCAGTACTTC

clone size: few
D gene: .
J gene: TRBJ1-2
V gene: TRBV5-1
CDR3 protein: CASSLETAYGYTF
CDR3 DNA: TGCGCCAGCAGCTTGGAGACAGCCTATGGCTACACCTTC

clone size: .
D gene: .
J gene: TRBJ2-6
V gene: TRBV12-3/TRBV12-4
CDR3 protein: CATGPGANVLTF
CDR3 DNA: TGTGCGACGGGGCCTGGGGCCAACGTCCTGACTTTC

clone size: .
D gene: .
J gene: TRBJ2-5
V gene: TRBV4-1
CDR3 protein: CASSRGEASPQETQYF
CDR3 DNA: TGCGCCAGCAGCCGGGGTGAGGCCTCCCCTCAAGAGACCCAGTACTTC

clone size: few
D gene: TRBD1
J gene: TRBJ1-1
V gene: TRBV27
CDR3 protein: CASSLTGTGPSTEAFF
CDR3 DNA: TGTGCCAGCAGCCTAACCGGGACAGGGCCTTCCACTGAAGCTTTCTTT

clone size: .
D gene: .
J gene: TRBJ1-1
V gene: TRBV7-2
CDR3 protein: CASSPWTVNTEAFF
CDR3 DNA: TGTGCCAGCAGCCCCTGGACAGTGAACACTGAAGCTTTCTTT

clone size: many
D gene: TRBD1
J gene: TRBJ1-4
V gene: TRBV12-3/TRBV12-4
CDR3 protein: CASSGTATNEKLFF
CDR3 DNA: TGTGCCAGCAGTGGGACAGCTACCAATGAAAAACTGTTTTTT

clone size: .
D gene: .
J gene: TRBJ2-7
V gene: TRBV7-2
CDR3 protein: CASSCRVGDEQYF
CDR3 DNA: TGTGCCAGCAGCTGCCGTGTGGGGGACGAGCAGTACTTC

clone size: few
D gene: .
J gene: TRBJ2-1
V gene: TRBV29-1
CDR3 protein: CSVFDRSGYNEQFF
CDR3 DNA: TGCAGCGTTTTTGACAGGAGCGGATACAATGAGCAGTTCTTC

clone size: .
D gene: .
J gene: TRBJ2-1
V gene: TRBV28
CDR3 protein: CASIRGVDYNEQFF
CDR3 DNA: TGTGCCAGCATCCGCGGGGTCGACTACAATGAGCAGTTCTTC

clone size: few
D gene: .
J gene: TRBJ1-2
V gene: TRBV20-1
CDR3 protein: CSARDTGRYGYTF
CDR3 DNA: TGCAGTGCACGGGACACCGGTCGGTATGGCTACACCTTC

clone size: few
D gene: .
J gene: TRBJ2-3
V gene: TRBV11-2
CDR3 protein: CASSSGTHTDTQYF
CDR3 DNA: TGTGCCAGCAGCTCCGGGACTCACACAGATACGCAGTATTTT

clone size: .
D gene: TRBD2
J gene: TRBJ2-3
V gene: TRBV7-6
CDR3 protein: CASSLVVSTSGRHTQYF
CDR3 DNA: TGTGCCAGCAGCTTAGTGGTTTCGACTAGCGGGAGGCATACGCAGTATTTT

clone size: few
D gene: .
J gene: TRBJ2-3
V gene: TRBV5-1
CDR3 protein: CASSRGGTASTDTQYF
CDR3 DNA: TGCGCCAGCAGCCGGGGGGGGACAGCGAGCACAGATACGCAGTATTTT

clone size: few
D gene: .
J gene: TRBJ2-7
V gene: TRBV20-1
CDR3 protein: CSASVGSHSYEQYF
CDR3 DNA: TGCAGTGCTAGCGTGGGGAGTCACTCCTACGAGCAGTACTTC

clone size: .
D gene: .
J gene: TRBJ1-1
V gene: TRBV6-6
CDR3 protein: CASSYPANTEAFF
CDR3 DNA: TGTGCCAGCAGTTACCCGGCGAACACTGAAGCTTTCTTT

clone size: few
D gene: TRBD1
J gene: TRBJ2-7
V gene: TRBV5-1
CDR3 protein: CASSLGAGGVWSYEQYF
CDR3 DNA: TGCGCCAGCAGCTTGGGTGCAGGGGGCGTATGGTCCTACGAGCAGTACTTC

clone size: .
D gene: TRBD2
J gene: TRBJ2-5
V gene: TRBV30
CDR3 protein: CAWSGSGSLTKETQYF
CDR3 DNA: TGTGCCTGGAGTGGTAGCGGGAGCCTTACTAAAGAGACCCAGTACTTC